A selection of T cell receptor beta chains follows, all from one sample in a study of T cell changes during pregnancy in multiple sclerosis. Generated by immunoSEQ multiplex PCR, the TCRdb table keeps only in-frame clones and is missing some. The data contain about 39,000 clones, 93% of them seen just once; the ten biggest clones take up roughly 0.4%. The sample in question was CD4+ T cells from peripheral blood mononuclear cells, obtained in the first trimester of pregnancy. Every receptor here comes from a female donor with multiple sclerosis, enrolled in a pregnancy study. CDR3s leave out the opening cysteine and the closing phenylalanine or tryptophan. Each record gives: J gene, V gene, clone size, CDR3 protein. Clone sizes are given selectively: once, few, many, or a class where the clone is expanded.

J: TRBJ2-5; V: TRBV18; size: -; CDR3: ASSPTVLETQY
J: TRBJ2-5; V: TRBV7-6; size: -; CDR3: ASSFSLGVRETQY
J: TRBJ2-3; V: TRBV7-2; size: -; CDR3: ASSLRAPSTDTQY
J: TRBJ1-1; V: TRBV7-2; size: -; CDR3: ASSSQGVGTEAF
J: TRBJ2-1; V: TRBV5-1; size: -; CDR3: ASGTGVSNNEQF
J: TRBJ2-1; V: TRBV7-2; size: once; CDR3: ASSLVGDKYYNEQF
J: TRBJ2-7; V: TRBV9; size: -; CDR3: ASSRTGLSYEQY
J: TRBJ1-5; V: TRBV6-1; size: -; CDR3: ASSRAGGDQPQH
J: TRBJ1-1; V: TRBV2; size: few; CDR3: ASSEGDRVSGAF
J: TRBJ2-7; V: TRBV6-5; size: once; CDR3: ASSGQGHEQY
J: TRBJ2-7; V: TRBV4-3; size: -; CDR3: ASSQDITGNYEQY
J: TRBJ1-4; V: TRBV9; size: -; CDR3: ASSDDRGGMLF